Presented here are 32 T cell receptor beta chains from one specimen sequenced in a study of T-cell reconstitution after alpha-beta-depleted transplantation in children. As it was prepared, the TCRbeta library received unique molecular identifiers. TCRdb reprocessed the PCR reads with MiXCR, giving one entry per CDR3 protein. Among a few hundred thousand distinct CDR3 sequences listed, approximately 12% were seen once. The sequenced sample was PBMCs, obtained from the stem cell graft. Receptor source: a human donor who donated a stem cell graft to a child with Fanconi anemia.

The chain has TRBV6-2 or TRBV6-3 and TRBJ1-6; D remains ambiguous. V was pared by 6 bases and J by 11 bases, with 26 bases between. The CDR3 contains 17 residues. The germline V gene has CDR1 MNHEY and CDR2 SVGEGT. CDR3 coding DNA: TGTGCCAGCAGCCCTAGACGGTCTGGGGTGAATTTGGCACCCCTCCACTTT. This sequence encodes CASSPRRSGVNLAPLHF.

The CDR3 is CASRSQGTHGELFF. CDR3 nucleotide sequence: TGTGCCAGCCGGTCACAGGGCACGCACGGGGAGCTGTTTTTT. This chain links TRBV6-1 with TRBJ2-2; weak D call: TRBD1 (6 bases). This CDR3 is 14 amino acids long. V was shortened by 8 bases and J by 7 bases, with 17 bases between the two germline ends. Germline V lookup: CDR1 MNHNS, CDR2 SASEGT.

This chain joins TRBV4-2 and TRBJ2-3; 8 positions match TRBD2. Trimming took 5 bases from V and 0 from J; bases not matched to a gene: 7. This CDR3 is 16 amino acids long. CDR1 is LGHNA, CDR2 YNFKEQ, per germline. The CDR3 nucleotides are TGTGCCAGCAGCTCACGAATAGCGGGGAGCACAGATACGCAGTATTTT. The encoded protein is CASSSRIAGSTDTQYF.

This clonotype appeared many times. The CDR3 sequence is CASSLLAWEQFF. Written as DNA, the CDR3 is TGTGCCAGCAGCTTGCTAGCGTGGGAGCAGTTCTTC. The rearrangement uses TRBV7-8 and TRBJ2-1; perhaps TRBD2 as D (6 bases). The CDR3 is made up of 12 amino acids. CDR1 is SGHVS and CDR2 is FQNEAQ in the germline V gene. V gave up 3 bases and J gave up 10 bases, with 10 bases separating them. Supplemented by reference TRBV7-8 and TRBJ2-1, the full variable domain reads GAGVSQSPRYKVAKRGQDVALRCDPISGHVSLFWYQQALGQGPEFLTYFQNEAQLDKSGLPSDRFFAERPEGSVSTLKIQRTQQEDSAVYLCASSLLAWEQFFGPGTRLTVL.

This clonotype was picked up a small number of times. The J gene is TRBJ1-2, the V gene TRBV12-3 or TRBV12-4; 10 bases are a match to TRBD1. This CDR3 region has 12 residues. V lost 5 bases, J lost 6 bases, and 0 bases stayed unmatched. In DNA form, the CDR3 reads TGTGCCAGCAGTGGGACAGGGGATGGCTACACCTTC. Translation: CASSGTGDGYTF.

This clonotype was observed a few times. This sequence joins TRBV13 and TRBJ1-1; 7 bases line up with TRBD1. In germline, CDR1 is PRHDT, CDR2 FYEKMQ (reference sequence). J gave up 5 bases and V 2 bases, and 8 bases lay outside the gene matches. This CDR3 contains 15 residues. The CDR3 nucleotides are TGTGCCAGCAGCTTACCACGCCTGGGACAGACTGAAGCTTTCTTT. It translates to CASSLPRLGQTEAFF.

The chain links TRBV15 to TRBJ2-5; TRBD1 matches 9 bases. Germline CDR1 and CDR2: LNHNV and YYDKDF (reference sequence). CDR3 length: 13 amino acids. V was pared by 2 bases and J by 9 bases, with 4 bases of the junction left unmatched. CDR3 nucleotide sequence: TGTGCCACCAGCAGAAGACAGGGGGAGGCCCAGTACTTC. It translates to CATSRRQGEAQYF.

This clonotype has a count of ten or more. The rearrangement joins TRBV20-1 to TRBJ2-3; D is undetermined. There are 12 residues in the CDR3. The germline gives CDR1 DFQATT, CDR2 SNEGSKA (reference sequence). V lost 0 bases, J lost 5 bases, and 6 bases lay in between. The CDR3 protein is CSARDVGDTQYF. As DNA, the CDR3 is TGCAGTGCTAGAGATGTCGGAGATACGCAGTATTTT.

This rearrangement joins TRBV7-6 to TRBJ2-3; TRBD1 matches 8 bases. The junction had 13 bases not matched to a gene; V was cut back by 3 bases and J by 2 bases. This CDR3 is 18 amino acids long. Germline CDR1 reads SGHVS; CDR2 reads FNYEAQ. The CDR3, as DNA: TGTGCCAGCAGCTTGGGGACAGGTGGAGGGGTTTCCACAGATACGCAGTATTTT. Encoded protein: CASSLGTGGGVSTDTQYF.

The sample holds a few counts of this clonotype. The rearrangement joins TRBV7-3 to TRBJ2-2; tentatively, D is TRBD1 or TRBD2 (6 bases each). Trimming removed 5 bases from V and 4 bases from J, with 14 bases in between. CDR3 length: 15 residues. CDR1 is SGHTA, CDR2 FQGTGA, per germline. DNA for the CDR3: TGTGCCAGCAGCGCGGGACTGGGGGCCACCGGGGAGCTGTTTTTT. Translation gives CASSAGLGATGELFF.

This clonotype was seen just once. This sequence joins TRBV12-3 or TRBV12-4 and TRBJ1-1, with TRBD1 matching 9 bases. V dropped 7 bases and J dropped 0; count of bases not matched to a gene: 9. This CDR3 has 16 amino acids. CDR3 sequence (DNA): TGTGCCAGCATCTGGGGGACAGGGACTATGAACACTGAAGCTTTCTTT. The encoded protein is CASIWGTGTMNTEAFF.

This clonotype was observed a handful of times. The V call is TRBV11-2, the J call TRBJ1-1, with 10 bases aligning to TRBD1. CDR3 length equals 15 residues. The germline V gene has CDR1 SGHAT and CDR2 FQNNGV. V shed 1 base and J 9 bases; nucleotides not matched to a gene: 8. CDR3 DNA: TGTGCCAGCAGCTTAGGGACAGGGGGGCGAGATAAAGCTTTCTTT. Translated: CASSLGTGGRDKAFF.

This clonotype has just a few counts. The J gene is TRBJ2-1, the V gene TRBV12-3 or TRBV12-4, with TRBD2 matching 10 bases. The CDR3 covers 16 residues. Trimming cost V 3 bases and J 6 bases; bases outside gene matches: 8. In nucleotides, the CDR3 is TGTGCCAGCAGTTTCCCGGCTAGCGGGGGCGGCAATGAGCAGTTCTTC. Encoded protein: CASSFPASGGGNEQFF.

This clonotype came up a few times. The genes are TRBV20-1 and TRBJ1-2, with D maybe TRBD1 (5 bases). Trimming stripped 3 bases from V and 4 bases from J, with 15 bases between. The CDR3 has 14 residues. From germline, CDR1 is DFQATT and CDR2 SNEGSKA (reference sequence). The CDR3 DNA reads as TGCAGTGCTAGGTCGAGGGACCTCGGCTATGGCTACACCTTC. It encodes CSARSRDLGYGYTF.

This clonotype turned up a few times. The chain carries TRBV12-3 or TRBV12-4 and TRBJ2-1, with D unresolved. The V gene lost 10 bases and the J gene lost 5 bases, with 15 bases spanning the gap. The CDR3 covers 13 residues. DNA for the CDR3: TGTGCCACTAGTAAACGGCCCAACAATGAGCAGTTCTTC. Translated: CATSKRPNNEQFF.

This clonotype was seen a handful of times. The V and J genes are TRBV7-8 and TRBJ1-6, with 7 bases matching TRBD1. The CDR3 has 15 residues. Trimming at V came to 5 bases and at J to 5 bases, leaving 6 bases not matched to a gene. Germline CDR1 and CDR2: SGHVS and FQNEAQ. The CDR3 bases are TGTGCCAGCAGCCGACAGGGAGTCCATAATTCACCCCTCCACTTT. It is translated as CASSRQGVHNSPLHF.

This rearrangement joins TRBV5-1 to TRBJ1-4; weak D call: TRBD1 (6 bases). The CDR3 contains 15 residues. In germline, CDR1 is SGHRS, CDR2 YFSETQ. V gave up 4 bases and J gave up 5 bases, with 15 bases separating them. CDR3 loop: CASSADRRRNEKLFF. The DNA for the CDR3 is TGCGCCAGCAGCGCGGACAGACGGAGGAATGAAAAACTGTTTTTT.

The rearrangement uses TRBV7-8 and TRBJ1-3; no definite D call. The CDR3 loop spans 13 amino acids. Looked up from germline, CDR1 is SGHVS and CDR2 is FQNEAQ. V shed 3 bases and J shed 4 bases, with 7 bases lying between them. The DNA for the CDR3 is TGTGCCAGCAGCTTCCAGGAGGGAAACACCATATATTTT. This codes for CASSFQEGNTIYF. Drawing the rest from reference TRBV7-8 and TRBJ1-3, the complete variable domain is GAGVSQSPRYKVAKRGQDVALRCDPISGHVSLFWYQQALGQGPEFLTYFQNEAQLDKSGLPSDRFFAERPEGSVSTLKIQRTQQEDSAVYLCASSFQEGNTIYFGEGSWLTVV.

A note on this clonotype: The junction departs from germline at one end; a sequencing error may be responsible. V gene TRBV29-1 combines with J gene TRBJ2-3; D remains unclear. Germline CDR1 and CDR2: SQVTM and ANQGSEA. This CDR3 is built from 11 residues. The CDR3 loop reads CSVEDEWGVNF. CDR3 sequence (DNA): TGCAGCGTTGAAGATGAGTGGGGTGTAAATTTT.

Here the CDR3 DNA reads TGTGCCAGCACCGAGACTAGCGGGGGGTACAATGAGCAGTTCTTC. Protein product: CASTETSGGYNEQFF. The rearrangement links TRBV6-1 to TRBJ2-1, with 13 bases lining up with TRBD2. The CDR3 has 15 residues. J gave up 4 bases and V 7 bases, and 4 bases lay outside the gene matches. Per germline, CDR1 MNHNS and CDR2 SASEGT.

This clonotype was seen a few times. The CDR3 DNA sequence: TGTGCCAGCAGTGAACAATGGGGGTGGAAGAATGAAGCTTTCTTT. Protein: CASSEQWGWKNEAFF. The chain combines TRBV25-1 with TRBJ1-1, with D possibly TRBD1 on 5 matching bases. V shed 2 bases and J shed 7 bases, with 17 bases lying between them. Germline lookup yields CDR1 MGHDK and CDR2 SYGVNS. The CDR3 has 15 residues. The whole variable domain, remainder taken from reference TRBV25-1 and TRBJ1-1, is EADIYQTPRYLVIGTGKKITLECSQTMGHDKMYWYQQDPGMELHLIHYSYGVNSTEKGDLSSESTVSRIRTEHFPLTLESARPSHTSQYLCASSEQWGWKNEAFFGQGTRLTVV.

This clonotype was seen many times. The genes are TRBV2 and TRBJ2-2; tentatively, D is TRBD1 (6 bases). Per germline, CDR1 SNHLY and CDR2 FYNNEI. V was shortened by 6 bases and J by 0 bases, with 14 bases between the two germline ends. The CDR3 is 16 amino acids. The CDR3 DNA is TGTGCCAGCAGCGCTCGACAGGCCACGAACACCGGGGAGCTGTTTTTT. Translated: CASSARQATNTGELFF.

J is TRBJ2-3 and V is TRBV5-1; D call uncertain. The assigned J gene may be wrong: the sequence end matches TRBJ1-5 better. The germline CDR1 and CDR2 sequences are SGHRS and YFSETQ. The CDR3 runs to 14 residues. CDR3 sequence: CASSSTAISDTQHF. CDR3 DNA sequence: TGCGCCAGCAGCTCAACTGCGATTTCAGATACGCAGCATTTT.

This clonotype was seen ten or more times. The V call is TRBV20-1, the J call TRBJ2-1; perhaps TRBD1 as D (6 bases). Per the germline V gene, CDR1 is DFQATT and CDR2 is SNEGSKA (reference sequence). This CDR3 has 17 residues. The V gene lost 3 bases and the J gene lost 3 bases, with 21 bases spanning the gap. As DNA, the CDR3 is TGCAGTGCTAGTAACAGGGTTTCGGGGACGGTCTACAATGAGCAGTTCTTC. Translating gives CSASNRVSGTVYNEQFF.

The chain joins TRBV7-2 to TRBJ1-5; TRBD1 is a possible D gene (6 bases). The CDR3 extends over 17 amino acids. Trimming took off 0 bases at V and 0 bases at J, with 12 bases between the two ends. From germline, CDR1 is SGHTA and CDR2 FQGNSA. The CDR3 nucleotides are TGTGCCAGCAGCTTAGCGGCCGGACAGTATAGCAATCAGCCCCAGCATTTT. Amino acid sequence: CASSLAAGQYSNQPQHF.

This clonotype was seen more than once but under ten times. J is TRBJ2-1 and V is TRBV12-3 or TRBV12-4, with D perhaps matching TRBD1 or TRBD2 (5 bases each). Trimming cost V 2 bases and J 6 bases, with 11 bases left between them. The CDR3 extends over 14 amino acids. The CDR3 here is CASSLWDRINEQFF. DNA for the CDR3: TGTGCCAGCAGTTTATGGGACCGTATCAATGAGCAGTTCTTC.

This clonotype came up many times. The J gene is TRBJ1-4, the V gene TRBV5-1; D ambiguous. The CDR3 totals 14 residues. The germline CDR1 and CDR2 sequences are SGHRS and YFSETQ. V was trimmed by 1 base and J by 4 bases, leaving 8 bases between them. The CDR3 bases are TGCGCCAGCAGCTTGCGGCCCTATAATGAAAAACTGTTTTTT. This translates into CASSLRPYNEKLFF.

As concerns this clonotype: A single base separates this from a much larger clone, so it may be a read error. The gene calls are TRBV7-2 and TRBJ2-1; possibly TRBD2 for D (6 bases). From germline, CDR1 is SGHTA and CDR2 FQGNSA. The CDR3 consists of 16 residues. As DNA, the CDR3 is TGTGCCAGCAGACCCTGGGGGGTGAGCTCCCACAATGAGCAGTTCTTC. It codes for CASRPWGVSSHNEQFF.

Many counts were recorded for this clonotype. CDR3 sequence reads: CASSLDGGGYNEQFF. Written as DNA, the CDR3 is TGTGCCAGCAGCTTGGATGGCGGGGGCTACAATGAGCAGTTCTTC. The rearrangement uses TRBV7-9 and TRBJ2-1; 7 nucleotides agree with TRBD2. The CDR3 is 15 amino acids. V dropped 3 bases and J dropped 3; count of bases not matched to a gene: 5. In germline, CDR1 is SEHNR, CDR2 FQNEAQ (reference sequence).

This clonotype was observed at least ten times. This chain joins TRBV7-6 and TRBJ1-5; 7 nucleotides agree with TRBD1. This CDR3 has 15 residues. The V and J ends lost 1 base and 6 bases, in that order; junction bases with no gene match: 6. Germline CDR1 and CDR2: SGHVS and FNYEAQ. The chain's CDR3 is CASSLGGGEGQPQHF. In DNA, the CDR3 is TGTGCCAGCAGCTTAGGAGGGGGCGAAGGTCAGCCCCAGCATTTT.

This clonotype was counted only a few times. The chain combines TRBV5-1 with TRBJ2-1, with TRBD2 matching 12 bases. Germline-derived CDR1 and CDR2 are SGHRS and YFSETQ. The CDR3 is made up of 15 amino acids. After removal of 1 base from V and 8 bases from J, the junction contained 4 bases not matched to a gene. The CDR3 coding sequence is TGCGCCAGCAGCTTGCCTAGCGGGGGGGCGGATGAGCAGTTCTTC. This encodes CASSLPSGGADEQFF.

V and J are TRBV25-1 and TRBJ2-2; D ambiguous. This CDR3 spans 14 amino acids. V was clipped by 3 bases and J by 2 bases, with 7 bases between them. Germline loops: CDR1 MGHDK, CDR2 SYGVNS. DNA for the CDR3: TGTGCCAGCAGTGACAGAGTAAACACCGGGGAGCTGTTTTTT. Its translation: CASSDRVNTGELFF.